This T cell receptor (beta chain) was observed in a study of blood T cell repertoires in COVID-19. About the study: The origin of the acute and convalescent COVID-19 samples was the United States, Italy and Spain.

The repertoire was sequenced with immunoSEQ multiplex PCR; TCRdb's copy has only in-frame clones and lacks some. Of 300,000 or so clones listed, 89% are singletons. Trimming left V 4 bases short and J 1 base short, with 11 bases between. The germline CDR1 and CDR2 sequences are ENHRY and SYGVKD. The CDR3 covers 16 residues. What was sequenced was peripheral blood. The chain is built from TRBV10-3 and TRBJ2-6, with D possibly TRBD1 on 6 matching bases. The TCR sequence derives from a man younger than 30 who had recovered from COVID-19. CDR3 region: CAISAHTGSGANVLTF. The CDR3 DNA is TGTGCCATCAGTGCCCACACAGGGTCTGGGGCCAACGTCCTGACTTTC.